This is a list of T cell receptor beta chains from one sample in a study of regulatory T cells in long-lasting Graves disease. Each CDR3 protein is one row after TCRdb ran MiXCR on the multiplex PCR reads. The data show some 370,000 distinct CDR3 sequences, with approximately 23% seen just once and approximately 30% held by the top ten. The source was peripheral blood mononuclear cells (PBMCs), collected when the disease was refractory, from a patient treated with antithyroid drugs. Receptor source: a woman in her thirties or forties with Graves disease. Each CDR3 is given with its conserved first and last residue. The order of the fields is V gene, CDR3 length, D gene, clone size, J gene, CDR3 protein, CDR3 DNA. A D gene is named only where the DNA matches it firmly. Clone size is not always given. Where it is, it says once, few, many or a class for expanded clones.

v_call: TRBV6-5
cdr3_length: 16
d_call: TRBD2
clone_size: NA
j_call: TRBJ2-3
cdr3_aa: CASSFRAGSSTDTQYF
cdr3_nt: TGTGCCAGCAGTTTCCGAGCGGGAAGCAGCACAGATACGCAGTATTTT

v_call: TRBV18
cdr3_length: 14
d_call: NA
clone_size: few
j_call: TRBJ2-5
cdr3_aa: CASSAPGAQETQYF
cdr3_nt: TGTGCCAGCTCAGCACCCGGGGCTCAAGAGACCCAGTACTTC

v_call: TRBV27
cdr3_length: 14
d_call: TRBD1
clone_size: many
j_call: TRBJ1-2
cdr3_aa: CASAGTAINYGYTF
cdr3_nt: TGTGCCAGCGCCGGGACAGCGATTAACTATGGCTACACCTTC

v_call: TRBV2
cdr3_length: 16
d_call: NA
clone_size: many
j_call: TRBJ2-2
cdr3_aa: CASKRGGGPDTGELFF
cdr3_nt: TGTGCCAGCAAACGAGGGGGTGGCCCTGACACCGGGGAGCTGTTTTTT

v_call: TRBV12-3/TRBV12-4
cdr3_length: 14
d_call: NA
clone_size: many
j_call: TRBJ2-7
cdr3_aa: CASSLVGVSNEQYF
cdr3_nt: TGTGCCAGCAGTTTAGTGGGTGTTAGCAACGAGCAGTACTTC

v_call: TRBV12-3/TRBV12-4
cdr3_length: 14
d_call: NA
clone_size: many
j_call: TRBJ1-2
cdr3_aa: CASSQKFSGNGYTF
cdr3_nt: TGTGCCAGCAGCCAAAAATTCAGTGGGAATGGCTACACCTTC

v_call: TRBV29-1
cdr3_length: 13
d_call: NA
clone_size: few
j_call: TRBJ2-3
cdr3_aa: CSHRVSGTDTQYF
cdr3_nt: TGCAGCCACAGGGTTAGCGGCACAGATACGCAGTATTTT

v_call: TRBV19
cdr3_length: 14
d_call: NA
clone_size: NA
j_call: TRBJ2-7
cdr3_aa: CASSMVHREDEQYF
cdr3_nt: TGTGCCAGTAGTATGGTTCACAGGGAGGACGAGCAGTACTTC

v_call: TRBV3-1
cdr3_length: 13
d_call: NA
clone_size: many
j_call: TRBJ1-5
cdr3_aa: CASSQRGGQPQHF
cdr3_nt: TGTGCCAGCAGCCAAAGAGGGGGACAGCCCCAGCATTTT

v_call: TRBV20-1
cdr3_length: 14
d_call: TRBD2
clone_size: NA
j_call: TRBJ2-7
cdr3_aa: CSASRREYPYEQYF
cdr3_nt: TGCAGTGCTAGTAGGCGGGAGTATCCCTACGAGCAGTACTTC

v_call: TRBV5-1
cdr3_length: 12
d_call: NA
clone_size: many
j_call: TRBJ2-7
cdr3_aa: CASSRDSSEQYF
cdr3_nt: TGCGCCAGCAGCAGGGACTCATCCGAGCAGTACTTC

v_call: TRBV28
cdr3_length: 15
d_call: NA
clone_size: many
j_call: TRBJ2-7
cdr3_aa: CASSLLGTRTYEQYF
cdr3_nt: TGTGCCAGCAGTTTGTTAGGGACCAGGACCTACGAGCAGTACTTC

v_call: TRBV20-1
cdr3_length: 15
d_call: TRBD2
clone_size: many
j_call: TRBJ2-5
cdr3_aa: CSARVRTSGRETQYF
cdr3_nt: TGCAGTGCTAGAGTACGAACTAGCGGACGGGAGACCCAGTACTTC